The next 5 T cell receptor beta chains were all read from a single sample in a study of T cells in Graves' hyperthyroidism and ophthalmopathy (dated by TCRdb to the late 2010s). To prepare the library, multiplex PCR was applied. The sample was run on an Illumina HiSeq 2000. The TCR beta CDR3 regions were amplified from the RNA transcripts. For the first round of RT-PCR on the TCR CDR3, the HTBI primer set was used together with the Qiagen OneStep RT-PCR kit. TCRdb trimmed the raw reads at Q25, called clones with MiXCR and kept productive beta chains. When rows share a CDR3 protein, they turn into one entry using the most common DNA and genes. The sample includes about 580,000 distinct CDR3 sequences, with about half observed a single time. The ten most abundant clones make up around 8% of the sample. Material for sequencing was peripheral blood or thyroid tissue (not recorded which). The source is a young woman with Graves' hyperthyroidism.

A few counts support this clonotype. This chain joins TRBV7-9 and TRBJ2-5; 9 bases map to TRBD1. The CDR3 totals 14 residues. V was pared by 6 bases and J by 4 bases, with 6 bases of the junction left unmatched. Germline CDR1 SEHNR, CDR2 FQNEAQ (reference sequence). CDR3 bases: TGTGCCAGCAGGACAACAGGGGGCAGAGAGACCCAGTACTTC. This codes for CASRTTGGRETQYF.

This clonotype has a handful of counts. This chain links TRBV18 with TRBJ1-6; D may be TRBD1 (5 bases). CDR3 length equals 16 residues. V shed 4 bases and J shed 9 bases, with 19 bases lying between them. From germline, CDR1 is KGHSH and CDR2 LQKENI. CDR3 nucleotides: TGTGCCAGCTCACTCCATCCCCCGACAGTGGGTTCACCCCTCCACTTT. This codes for CASSLHPPTVGSPLHF.

The chain has TRBV19 and TRBJ2-7; TRBD1 agrees at 8 bases. V lost 10 bases, J lost 4 bases, and 9 bases stayed unmatched. Germline V gene sequence: CDR1 LNHDA, CDR2 SQIVND (reference sequence). The length of the CDR3 is 13 residues. The CDR3 is CATKPGQAYEQYF. DNA of the CDR3: TGTGCCACGAAACCGGGACAGGCTTACGAGCAGTACTTC.

The chain couples TRBV5-4 to TRBJ2-1, with TRBD2 matching 8 bases. This CDR3 is 15 amino acids long. CDR1 is SGHNT and CDR2 is YYREEE in the germline V gene (reference sequence). Trimming cost V 4 bases and J 0 bases; bases outside gene matches: 3. CDR3 loop: CASSLGTSSYNEQFF. The CDR3 DNA reads as TGTGCCAGCAGCCTAGGGACTAGCTCCTACAATGAGCAGTTCTTC.

This clonotype has ten or more counts. The chain links TRBV7-9 to TRBJ1-2; D not resolved. The CDR3 covers 13 residues. V was pared by 1 base and J by 6 bases, with 9 bases between. The germline gives CDR1 SEHNR, CDR2 FQNEAQ (reference sequence). The DNA for the CDR3 is TGTGCCAGCAGCTTAGGCCGTTCTAATGGCTACACCTTC. Its translation: CASSLGRSNGYTF.